The clone carrying this T cell receptor beta chain has only a few counts. The sample comes from a study of long-term antiretroviral therapy in people with HIV. Researchers report immunoSEQ v3.0 was run at survey level. Using immunoSEQ multiplex PCR, the repertoire was profiled, and TCRdb retains in-frame clones only, with some absent. This sample has around 30,000 clones, with approximately 85% found just once. The sample in question was unsorted PBMCs, obtained about 3.4 years after starting antiretroviral therapy. The origin of this receptor is a man aged 18 to 29 with HIV.

CDR3 nucleotides: TGTGCCAGTAGTATGTCGGCAGGGGGCAACACTGAAGCTTTCTTT. Translation: CASSMSAGGNTEAFF. The rearrangement joins TRBV19 to TRBJ1-1; the match to TRBD1 covers 8 bases. The germline CDR1 and CDR2 sequences are LNHDA and SQIVND (reference sequence). The CDR3 contains 15 residues. J lost 2 bases, V lost 3 bases, and 5 bases had no gene match.